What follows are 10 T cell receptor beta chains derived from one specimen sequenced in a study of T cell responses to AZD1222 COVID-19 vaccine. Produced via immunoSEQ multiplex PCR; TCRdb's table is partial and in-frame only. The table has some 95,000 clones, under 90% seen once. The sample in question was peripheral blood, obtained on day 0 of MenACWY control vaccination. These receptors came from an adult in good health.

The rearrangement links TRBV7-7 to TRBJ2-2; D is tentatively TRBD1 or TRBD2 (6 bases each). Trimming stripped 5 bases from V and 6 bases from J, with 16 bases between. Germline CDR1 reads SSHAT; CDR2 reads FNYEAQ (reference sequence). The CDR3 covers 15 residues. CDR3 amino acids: CASSPGADLAGELFF. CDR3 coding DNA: TGTGCCAGCAGCCCGGGGGCGGATTTAGCCGGGGAGCTGTTTTTT. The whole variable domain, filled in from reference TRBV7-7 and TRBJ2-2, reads GAGVSQSPRYKVTKRGQDVTLRCDPISSHATLYWYQQALGQGPEFLTYFNYEAQPDKSGLPSDRFSAERPEGSISTLTIQRTEQRDSAMYRCASSPGADLAGELFFGEGSRLTVL.

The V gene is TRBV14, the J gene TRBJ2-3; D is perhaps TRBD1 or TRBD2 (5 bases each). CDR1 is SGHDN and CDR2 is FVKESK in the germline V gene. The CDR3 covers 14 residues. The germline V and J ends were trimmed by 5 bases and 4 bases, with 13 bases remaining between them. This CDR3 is CASSRTVGADTQYF. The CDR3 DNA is TGTGCCAGCAGCAGGACGGTGGGGGCAGATACGCAGTATTTT.

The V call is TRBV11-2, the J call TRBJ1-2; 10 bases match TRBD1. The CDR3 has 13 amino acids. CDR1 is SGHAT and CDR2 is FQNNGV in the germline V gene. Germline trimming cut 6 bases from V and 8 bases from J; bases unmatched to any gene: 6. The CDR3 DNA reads TGTGCCAGCAGTTACGGACAGGGGGACGGCTACACCTTC. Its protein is CASSYGQGDGYTF. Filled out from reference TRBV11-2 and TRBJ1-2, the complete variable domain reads EAGVAQSPRYKIIEKRQSVAFWCNPISGHATLYWYQQILGQGPKLLIQFQNNGVVDDSQLPKDRFSAERLKGVDSTLKIQPAKLEDSAVYLCASSYGQGDGYTFGSGTRLTVV.

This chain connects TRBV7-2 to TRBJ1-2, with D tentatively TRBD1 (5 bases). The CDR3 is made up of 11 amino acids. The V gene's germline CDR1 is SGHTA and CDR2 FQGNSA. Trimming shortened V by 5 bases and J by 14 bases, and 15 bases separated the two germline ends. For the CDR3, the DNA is TGTGCCAGCAGCCCTCAGACCAGGGATACCTTC. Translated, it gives CASSPQTRDTF. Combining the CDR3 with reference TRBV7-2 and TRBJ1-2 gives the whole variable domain GAGVSQSPSNKVTEKGKDVELRCDPISGHTALYWYRQSLGQGLEFLIYFQGNSAPDKSGLPSDRFSAERTGGSVSTLTIQRTQQEDSAVYLCASSPQTRDTFGSGTRLTVV.

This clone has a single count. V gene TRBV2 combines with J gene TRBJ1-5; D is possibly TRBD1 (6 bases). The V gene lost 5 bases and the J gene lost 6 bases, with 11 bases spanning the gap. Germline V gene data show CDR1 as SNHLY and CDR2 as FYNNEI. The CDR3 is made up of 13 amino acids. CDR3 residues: CASSNRARQPQHF. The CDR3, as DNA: TGTGCCAGCAGTAACAGGGCGCGTCAGCCCCAGCATTTT.

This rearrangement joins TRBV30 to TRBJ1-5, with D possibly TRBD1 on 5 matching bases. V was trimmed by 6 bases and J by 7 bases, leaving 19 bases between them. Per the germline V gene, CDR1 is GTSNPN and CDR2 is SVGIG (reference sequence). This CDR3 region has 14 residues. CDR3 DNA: TGTGCCTGTCCCTTGCGGGGGTCTCGACAGCCCCAGCATTTT. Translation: CACPLRGSRQPQHF.

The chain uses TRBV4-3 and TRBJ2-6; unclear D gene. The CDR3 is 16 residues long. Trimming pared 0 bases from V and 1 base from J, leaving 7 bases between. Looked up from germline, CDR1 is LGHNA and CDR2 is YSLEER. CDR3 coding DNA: TGCGCCAGCAGCCAAGAGGCTAGTTCTGGGGCCAACGTCCTGACTTTC. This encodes CASSQEASSGANVLTF.

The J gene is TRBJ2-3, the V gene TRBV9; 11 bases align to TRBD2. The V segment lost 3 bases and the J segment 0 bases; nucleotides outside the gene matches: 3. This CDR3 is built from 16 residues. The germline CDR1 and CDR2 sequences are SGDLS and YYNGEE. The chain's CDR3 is CASSALAGGSTDTQYF. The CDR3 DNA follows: TGTGCCAGCAGCGCCTTAGCGGGGGGGAGCACAGATACGCAGTATTTT.

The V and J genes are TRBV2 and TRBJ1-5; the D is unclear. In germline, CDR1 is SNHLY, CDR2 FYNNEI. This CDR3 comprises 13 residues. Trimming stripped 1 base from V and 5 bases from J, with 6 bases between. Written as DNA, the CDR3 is TGTGCCAGCAGTGAAGGCCAGGATCAGCCCCAGCATTTT. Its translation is CASSEGQDQPQHF. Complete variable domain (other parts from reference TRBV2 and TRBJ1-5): EPEVTQTPSHQVTQMGQEVILRCVPISNHLYFYWYRQILGQKVEFLVSFYNNEISEKSEIFDDQFSVERPDGSNFTLKIRSTKLEDSAMYFCASSEGQDQPQHFGDGTRLSIL.

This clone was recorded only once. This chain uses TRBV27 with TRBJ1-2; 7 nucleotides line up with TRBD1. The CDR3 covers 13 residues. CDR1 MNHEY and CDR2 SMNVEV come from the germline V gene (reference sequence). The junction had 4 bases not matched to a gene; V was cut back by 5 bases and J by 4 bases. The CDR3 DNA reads TGTGCCAGCAGTCCCACAGGGGCCTATGGCTACACCTTC. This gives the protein CASSPTGAYGYTF.